This TCR beta chain comes out of a study of CD8 T cells in ankylosing spondylitis. A single record per CDR3 protein comes from TCRdb applying MiXCR to the 5' RACE reads. The sample lists 250,000 or so distinct CDR3 sequences, around 11% occurring once. Ten or more counts support this clonotype. Its antigen remains unidentified. Per the germline V gene, CDR1 is DFQATT and CDR2 is SNEGSKA (reference sequence). The CDR3 spans 14 residues. Germline trimming cut 6 bases from V and 0 bases from J; bases unmatched to any gene: 5. General observations from the study: Reportedly, significant enrichment of disease-linked clones occurred in matched ankylosing spondylitis synovial fluid.

This sequence joins TRBV20-1 and TRBJ2-7, with 10 bases identical to TRBD1. The TCR sequence derives from a male donor with ankylosing spondylitis or in good health (not recorded which). The sample taken for sequencing was blood, either unsorted or a sorted T cell fraction (not recorded which). The DNA of the CDR3 is TGCAGTGCCATCGGACAGGGGGTCTCCTACGAGCAGTACTTC. This translates into CSAIGQGVSYEQYF.